This is a list of T cell receptor beta chains from one sample in a study of identical twins. TCRdb independently ran MiXCR on the 5' RACE reads; one entry per CDR3 protein. The profile shows hundreds of thousands of distinct CDR3 sequences, 6.1% of them singletons. Sequenced input: naive T cells sorted from blood. The receptors shown here come from a young man in good health. The CDR3 runs from the conserved cysteine through the conserved F or W. The D gene is left open where the match is weak. Part of the rows lack a size; the others show once, few, many or a class for expanded clones.

clone_size	v_call	d_call	j_call	cdr3_nt	cdr3_aa
many	TRBV5-1	NA	TRBJ2-2	TGCGCCAGCAGCTTATACAGCTCCACCGGGGAGCTGTTTTTT	CASSLYSSTGELFF
NA	TRBV5-1	NA	TRBJ1-3	TGCGCCAGCACGGCACAGGGCACTGGAAACACCATATATTTT	CASTAQGTGNTIYF
many	TRBV7-9	NA	TRBJ2-7	TGTGCCAGCAGCTCAGCCTCCGGGACTCCCGTCTACGAGCAGTACTTC	CASSSASGTPVYEQYF
many	TRBV28	NA	TRBJ2-7	TGTGCCAGCAGTTTCCAGGGCGAGCAGTACTTC	CASSFQGEQYF
many	TRBV12-3/TRBV12-4	NA	TRBJ2-1	TGTGCCAGCAGTTTAGCGGTTATCGGTGAGCAGTTCTTC	CASSLAVIGEQFF
many	TRBV4-1	NA	TRBJ2-1	TGCGCCAGCAGTCGACCCCTCGGGGATGAGCAGTTCTTC	CASSRPLGDEQFF
NA	TRBV27	TRBD1	TRBJ1-6	TGTGCCGTCCGGGACAGAGGTTCACCCCTCCACTTT	CAVRDRGSPLHF
NA	TRBV7-2	NA	TRBJ2-1	TGTGCCAGCTTATTGTCGGCAGCGGCTCAATACAATGAGCAGTTCTTC	CASLLSAAAQYNEQFF
many	TRBV7-9	NA	TRBJ1-3	TGTGCCAGCAGTCTACCCGTGTCTGGAAACACCATATATTTT	CASSLPVSGNTIYF
few	TRBV6-1	NA	TRBJ2-2	TGTGCCAGCACCTTACGGGACGGTAGAGCTGGGGAGCTGTTTTTT	CASTLRDGRAGELFF
many	TRBV7-9	NA	TRBJ2-3	TGTGCCGCGGCTTCAGATACGCAGTATTTT	CAAASDTQYF
many	TRBV27	TRBD1	TRBJ1-5	TGTGCCAGCAGTTTTTTAGTCGGGACAGAGTTAGGACAGCCCCAGCATTTT	CASSFLVGTELGQPQHF
few	TRBV7-2	TRBD1	TRBJ1-5	TGTGCCAGCAGTCAAACAGGGGGCATGGTCAATCAGCCCCAGCATTTT	CASSQTGGMVNQPQHF
NA	TRBV14	NA	TRBJ2-1	TGTGCCAGCAGTCCCGGTTGGTACAATGAGCAGTTCTTC	CASSPGWYNEQFF
many	TRBV5-6	TRBD2	TRBJ2-1	TGTGCCAGCAGCTTGTCGGGACTAGCGTTTAGGTTCTTC	CASSLSGLAFRFF
many	TRBV29-1	TRBD2	TRBJ2-3	TGCAGCGTTTCCCAGAGGGCGGGAGGGACAGATACGCAGTATTTT	CSVSQRAGGTDTQYF
many	TRBV12-3/TRBV12-4	TRBD2	TRBJ2-2	TGTGCCAGCCGTTCTAGCTGGGGAGGGCCGGACACCGGGGAGCTGTTTTTT	CASRSSWGGPDTGELFF
few	TRBV7-9	NA	TRBJ2-7	TGTGCCAGCAGCGGACCGGGACGCCGGCTATCCGAGCAGTACTTC	CASSGPGRRLSEQYF
NA	TRBV5-1	NA	TRBJ2-1	TGCGCCAGCAGCTATGCAGGTTTGGGATATGAGCAGTTCTTC	CASSYAGLGYEQFF
few	TRBV12-3/TRBV12-4	TRBD1	TRBJ2-5	TGTGCCAGCAGTCTTCCGGGACAGGGGATCCGAGGCACCCAGTACTTC	CASSLPGQGIRGTQYF
few	TRBV11-1	NA	TRBJ2-3	TGTGCCAGCTCCTCTTACACCCGAGCGGATACGCAGTATTTT	CASSSYTRADTQYF
many	TRBV21-1	NA	TRBJ1-2	TGTGCCAGCAGCAAAGATCCCCGGGGCCGGGGCTACACCTTC	CASSKDPRGRGYTF
many	TRBV7-2	TRBD2	TRBJ2-1	TGTGCCAGCAGCCAAAACACAGGGTTAACTAGCGGGAGGCTGGACTTCTTC	CASSQNTGLTSGRLDFF
few	TRBV10-2	TRBD1	TRBJ1-2	TGCGCCAGCAGTGAAGGGGGACAGGGGGTATATGGCTACACCTTC	CASSEGGQGVYGYTF
NA	TRBV29-1	TRBD1	TRBJ2-5	TGCAGCGGGCGGGACAGGAGCTTCCAAGAGACCCAGTACTTC	CSGRDRSFQETQYF
many	TRBV29-1	NA	TRBJ2-7	TGCAGCGTCGCTGGTTCCTACGAGCAGTACTTC	CSVAGSYEQYF
few	TRBV7-8	TRBD2	TRBJ2-1	TGTGCCAGCAGCACACCTGGGACTAGCGGGGGCCGCAATGAGCAGTTCTTC	CASSTPGTSGGRNEQFF
few	TRBV7-9	NA	TRBJ2-1	TGTGCCAGCAGCCCCGCACTCTTAAGCGGAAAGGAGTTCTTC	CASSPALLSGKEFF
many	TRBV20-1	TRBD2	TRBJ2-2	TGCAGTGCCCGGACTAGCGGGTCTAACATGAACACCGGGGAGCTGTTTTTT	CSARTSGSNMNTGELFF
many	TRBV5-1	NA	TRBJ2-2	TGCGCCAGCAGTCCTCCGGGACACAGCACCGGGGAGCTGTTTTTT	CASSPPGHSTGELFF
NA	TRBV5-1	NA	TRBJ2-5	TGCGCCAGCAGCTTGTACTCGGGAATTATCCAAGAGACCCAGTACTTC	CASSLYSGIIQETQYF
few	TRBV12-3/TRBV12-4	TRBD1	TRBJ2-2	TGTGCCAGCAGTTTTCTTGGACAGGGCTCCCCCGGGGAGCTGTTTTTT	CASSFLGQGSPGELFF
NA	TRBV7-9	NA	TRBJ1-3	TGTGCCAGCAACTTGGGGCTCTCTGGAAACACCATATATTTT	CASNLGLSGNTIYF
many	TRBV20-1	TRBD2	TRBJ2-1	TGCAGTGCCTTGGGGGGTAGCGGGAGGGCAACCCGAAGGAATGAGCAGTTCTTC	CSALGGSGRATRRNEQFF
many	TRBV12-3/TRBV12-4	NA	TRBJ2-3	TGTGCCAGCAGTTTCAGACTTAACACAGATACGCAGTATTTT	CASSFRLNTDTQYF
many	TRBV28	NA	TRBJ2-7	TGTGCCAGCAGTTTATCGGGTGCCTACGAGCAGTACTTC	CASSLSGAYEQYF
many	TRBV7-9	NA	TRBJ1-1	TGTGCCAGCAGCCCCCCTCACAGGGTGAACACTGAAGCTTTCTTT	CASSPPHRVNTEAFF
NA	TRBV21-1	NA	TRBJ2-1	TGTGCCAGGGTGACAGGGGACAATGAGCAGTTCTTC	CARVTGDNEQFF
few	TRBV5-1	NA	TRBJ2-1	TGCGCCAGCAGCACAGGGAGATCTGTCTATGAGCAGTTCTTC	CASSTGRSVYEQFF
NA	TRBV12-3/TRBV12-4	NA	TRBJ2-5	TGTGCCAGCAGTTTAGAGAGTTTCCAGGACAGACAAGAGACCCAGTACTTC	CASSLESFQDRQETQYF
few	TRBV9	NA	TRBJ2-5	TGTGCCAGCAGCGCAAACCAAGAGACCCAGTACTTC	CASSANQETQYF
many	TRBV27	TRBD1	TRBJ2-1	TGTGCCAGCAGTCTGGACAGGGTACAAGAGCAGTTCTTC	CASSLDRVQEQFF
few	TRBV7-3	NA	TRBJ2-1	TGTGCCAGCAGCTTAACGCGCAGGGGGGTGGATGAGCAGTTCTTC	CASSLTRRGVDEQFF
many	TRBV12-3/TRBV12-4	NA	TRBJ2-5	TGTGCCAGCAGCAAAGACAGGACACAAGAGACCCAGTACTTC	CASSKDRTQETQYF
many	TRBV27	NA	TRBJ2-7	TGTGCCAGCAGTCCCATCGGGAGTGGCGAGCAGTACTTC	CASSPIGSGEQYF
many	TRBV15	NA	TRBJ2-1	TGTGCCACCAGCAAGAGCGGGTACAATGAGCAGTTCTTC	CATSKSGYNEQFF